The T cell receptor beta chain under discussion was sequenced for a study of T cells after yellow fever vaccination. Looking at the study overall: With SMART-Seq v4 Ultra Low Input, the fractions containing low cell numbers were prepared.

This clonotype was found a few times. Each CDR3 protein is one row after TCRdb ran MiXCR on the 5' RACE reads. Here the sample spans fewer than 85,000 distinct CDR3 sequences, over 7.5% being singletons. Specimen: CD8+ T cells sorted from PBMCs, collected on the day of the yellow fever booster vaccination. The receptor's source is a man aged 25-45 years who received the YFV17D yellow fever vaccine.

In DNA form, the CDR3 reads TGTGCCAGCAGTGAAGATCCAGGGCAGGCAGATACGCAGTATTTT. Protein: CASSEDPGQADTQYF. The rearrangement links TRBV2 to TRBJ2-3, with D possibly being TRBD1 (5 bases). Germline CDR1 and CDR2: SNHLY and FYNNEI. The V gene lost 1 base and the J gene lost 4 bases, with 12 bases spanning the gap. The CDR3 length is 15 residues.